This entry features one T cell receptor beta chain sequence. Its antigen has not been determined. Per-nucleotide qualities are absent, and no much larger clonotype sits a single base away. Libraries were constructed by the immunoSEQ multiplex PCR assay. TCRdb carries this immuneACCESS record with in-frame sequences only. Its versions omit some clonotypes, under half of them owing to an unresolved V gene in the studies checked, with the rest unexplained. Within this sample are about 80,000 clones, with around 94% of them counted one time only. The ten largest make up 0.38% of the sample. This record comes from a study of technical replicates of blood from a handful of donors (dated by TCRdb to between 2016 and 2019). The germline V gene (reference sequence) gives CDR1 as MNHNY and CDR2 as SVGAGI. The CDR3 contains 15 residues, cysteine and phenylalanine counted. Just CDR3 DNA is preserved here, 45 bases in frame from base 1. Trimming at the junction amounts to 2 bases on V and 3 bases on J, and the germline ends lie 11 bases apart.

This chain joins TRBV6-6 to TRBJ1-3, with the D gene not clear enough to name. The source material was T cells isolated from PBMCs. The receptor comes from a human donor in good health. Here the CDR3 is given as CASSYAVGSGNTIYF. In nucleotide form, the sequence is TGTGCCAGCAGTTACGCCGTCGGTAGTGGAAACACCATATATTTT.